The clone carrying this TCR beta chain showed up just a few times. Germline V lookup: CDR1 GTSNPN, CDR2 SVGIG (reference sequence). V lost 6 bases to trimming and J lost 3 bases; unmatched junction nucleotides: 13. This CDR3 has 17 amino acids. From the multiplex PCR reads, TCRdb called clonotypes with MiXCR, one entry per CDR3 protein. The repertoire holds about 130,000 distinct CDR3 sequences, with approximately 20% as singletons. This sample is part of a study of breast tumors, draining lymph nodes, adjacent tissues. The lymph nodes were axillary draining lymph nodes from breast cancer patients. The TCR sequence derives from a female donor with breast cancer. Some clones in this sample may be carry-over from other donors' samples. This sequence joins TRBV30 and TRBJ2-3, with 12 bases identical to TRBD1. Sample: axillary lymph node tissue. CDR3 sequence: CACRGGQGALGTDTQYF. CDR3 nucleotides: TGTGCCTGTCGTGGGGGACAGGGGGCCCTCGGGACAGATACGCAGTATTTT.